This record looks at one TCR beta chain sequence and its context. In the authors' workflow: Nucleated cell number was recorded as an estimate derived from reference gene primer amplification. Generated by immunoSEQ multiplex PCR, the TCRdb table keeps only in-frame clones and is missing some. V and J calls and clone size come straight from that table; D and trimming were deduced from the DNA. The data show under 200,000 clones, almost 80% seen once. This entry belongs to a study of blood T cell repertoires in COVID-19. Study in general: PBMCs, B-cell-depleted T cells, or T cells were the source of the cDNA or gDNA that made up the material.

The germline V gene has CDR1 MGHRA and CDR2 YSYEKL. This CDR3 comprises 12 residues. V was trimmed by 3 bases and J by 4 bases, leaving 4 bases between them. The chain is built from TRBV4-1 and TRBJ2-1, with D hard to call. Sequenced input: peripheral blood. The receptor's source is a man aged 55 to 69 with active or convalescent COVID-19. The CDR3 sequence is CASSHVYNEQFF. In DNA, the CDR3 is TGCGCCAGCAGCCACGTTTACAATGAGCAGTTCTTC.